This TCR beta chain is drawn from a study of CD8 T cells in ankylosing spondylitis. It was by quantitative 5'-RACE with molecular barcodes that TCR beta libraries were made. Using its own MiXCR run on the 5' RACE reads, TCRdb lists one record per CDR3 protein. The table lists around 480,000 distinct CDR3 sequences, 17% of them singletons. Note on this clonotype: Its antigen is as yet unknown.

Germline V gene lookup returns CDR1 SGHAT and CDR2 FQDESV (reference sequence). Trimming removed 6 bases from V and 0 bases from J; junction bases left unmatched: 0. The CDR3 totals 14 residues. Findings of the study overall: As for the disease-linked clones, they showed a CD8+ phenotype and occurred at relatively low frequencies in peripheral blood. Significantly higher representation of disease-linked clones was reported for matched ankylosing spondylitis synovial fluid. Among TCR beta sequences, a motif of several highly homologous variants appeared characteristic of ankylosing spondylitis blood.

Sequencing used blood, either unsorted or a sorted T cell fraction (not recorded which). This sequence joins TRBV11-1 and TRBJ2-2; 8 bases agree with TRBD2. The TCR sequence derives from a male donor with ankylosing spondylitis. CDR3: CASRLAANTGELFF. In DNA form, the CDR3 reads TGTGCCAGCAGACTAGCGGCGAACACCGGGGAGCTGTTTTTT.